The rows below give T cell receptor beta chains drawn from one sample of a study of cytomegalovirus exposure and HLA in healthy donors. Assay: immunoSEQ multiplex PCR; the TCRdb copy retains only in-frame clones and omits some. The data hold some 91,000 clones, with roughly 78% observed a single time. The source material was PBMCs. The receptor set was obtained from a woman aged 60-75 years in good health and CMV-seronegative. The CDR3 runs from the conserved cysteine through the conserved F or W. A D gene is named only where the DNA matches it firmly. Not every row has a clone size; where given, it reads once, few, many or a size class.

CDR3: CASSLVRDRAYGYTF
DNA: TGTGCCAGCAGCTTGGTCCGGGACAGGGCCTATGGCTACACCTTC
V: TRBV5-4
J: TRBJ1-2
D: TRBD1
size: .

CDR3: CSVEDFRTEAFF
DNA: TGCAGCGTTGAAGATTTCAGGACTGAAGCTTTCTTT
V: TRBV29-1
J: TRBJ1-1
D: .
size: few

CDR3: CASSRIDRASGANVLTF
DNA: TGTGCCAGCAGCCGGATTGACAGGGCGTCTGGGGCCAACGTCCTGACTTTC
V: TRBV5-6
J: TRBJ2-6
D: TRBD1
size: .

CDR3: CASSSYPKGQLNQPQHF
DNA: TGTGCCAGCAGTTCCTACCCTAAGGGACAGCTTAATCAGCCCCAGCATTTT
V: TRBV28
J: TRBJ1-5
D: TRBD1
size: .

CDR3: CASSSTLTGDYEQYF
DNA: TGTGCCAGCAGCTCTACCTTGACAGGGGACTACGAGCAGTACTTC
V: TRBV7-9
J: TRBJ2-7
D: TRBD1
size: .

CDR3: CATRKGTTVYTDTQYF
DNA: TGTGCCACCAGAAAAGGGACTACGGTGTACACAGATACGCAGTATTTT
V: TRBV15
J: TRBJ2-3
D: TRBD2
size: .

CDR3: CASSQGVTHYEQYF
DNA: TGTGCCAGCAGTCAGGGCGTCACTCACTACGAGCAGTACTTC
V: TRBV5-6
J: TRBJ2-7
D: .
size: .

CDR3: CASSPLEGGADTQYF
DNA: TGCGCCAGCAGCCCACTAGAGGGAGGGGCAGATACGCAGTATTTT
V: TRBV4-3
J: TRBJ2-3
D: TRBD2
size: .

CDR3: CASSPELANRNEQFF
DNA: TGTGCCAGCAGCCCCGAACTAGCGAACCGCAATGAGCAGTTCTTC
V: TRBV5-4
J: TRBJ2-1
D: TRBD2
size: .

CDR3: CASRPSGVNEQFF
DNA: TGCGCCAGCAGACCTAGCGGTGTGAATGAGCAGTTCTTC
V: TRBV10-1
J: TRBJ2-1
D: TRBD2
size: .

CDR3: CASSFSGQPQHF
DNA: TGTGCCAGCAGTTTTTCGGGTCAGCCCCAGCATTTT
V: TRBV27
J: TRBJ1-5
D: .
size: .

CDR3: CASSEGGRDETQYF
DNA: TGTGCCAGCAGTGAGGGAGGGCGTGACGAGACCCAGTACTTC
V: TRBV2
J: TRBJ2-5
D: TRBD2
size: .

CDR3: CASSLVRFSGGGEAFF
DNA: TGCGCCAGCAGCTTGGTTAGGTTCTCTGGGGGAGGTGAAGCTTTCTTT
V: TRBV5-1
J: TRBJ1-1
D: .
size: once

CDR3: CASSPGTGSGTDTQYF
DNA: TGTGCCAGCAGCCCCGGGACAGGGTCGGGCACAGATACGCAGTATTTT
V: TRBV11-3
J: TRBJ2-3
D: TRBD1
size: .

CDR3: CASSLATGNTYGYTF
DNA: TGTGCCAGCAGCTTAGCGACAGGGAATACCTATGGCTACACCTTC
V: TRBV7-6
J: TRBJ1-2
D: TRBD1
size: .

CDR3: CASSSRGRGEKLFF
DNA: TGTGCCAGCAGTTCGAGAGGGAGGGGTGAAAAACTGTTTTTT
V: TRBV6-5
J: TRBJ1-4
D: .
size: .

CDR3: CASRVGSGEQFF
DNA: TGTGCCAGCAGGGTCGGGAGTGGTGAGCAGTTCTTC
V: TRBV6-6
J: TRBJ2-1
D: .
size: .

CDR3: CASGGQWGGGQPQHF
DNA: TGTGCCAGCGGGGGACAATGGGGTGGTGGTCAGCCCCAGCATTTT
V: TRBV28
J: TRBJ1-5
D: .
size: .

CDR3: CASSSAGTGAYEQYF
DNA: TGTGCCAGCAGTTCAGCCGGGACAGGGGCCTACGAGCAGTACTTC
V: TRBV6-5
J: TRBJ2-7
D: TRBD1
size: .

CDR3: CASSPLPGGSYEQYF
DNA: TGCGCCAGCAGCCCGCTACCGGGAGGCTCCTACGAGCAGTACTTC
V: TRBV5-1
J: TRBJ2-7
D: TRBD2
size: few

CDR3: CASSIGTSVNEQFF
DNA: TGTGCCAGCAGTATCGGGACTAGCGTGAATGAGCAGTTCTTC
V: TRBV27
J: TRBJ2-1
D: TRBD2
size: .

CDR3: CASSFYKWGRDLPYEQYF
DNA: TGTGCCAGCAGTTTCTATAAATGGGGGCGCGACCTACCCTACGAGCAGTACTTC
V: TRBV27
J: TRBJ2-7
D: .
size: once

CDR3: CAISVGGTSLYEQYF
DNA: TGTGCCATCAGTGTGGGGGGGACATCTCTCTACGAGCAGTACTTC
V: TRBV10-3
J: TRBJ2-7
D: .
size: .

CDR3: CSVDTSGARETQYF
DNA: TGCAGCGTTGATACTAGCGGGGCCCGAGAGACCCAGTACTTC
V: TRBV29-1
J: TRBJ2-5
D: TRBD2
size: .

CDR3: CASSPTVNTEAFF
DNA: TGTGCCAGCAGCCCTACAGTGAACACTGAAGCTTTCTTT
V: TRBV7-2
J: TRBJ1-1
D: .
size: .

CDR3: CASSYSMDIRGEKLFF
DNA: TGTGCCAGCAGTTACTCAATGGACATAAGAGGTGAAAAACTGTTTTTT
V: TRBV6-6
J: TRBJ1-4
D: .
size: few

CDR3: CASSQDGALNTEAFF
DNA: TGCGCCAGCAGCCAAGATGGGGCCCTAAACACTGAAGCTTTCTTT
V: TRBV4-3
J: TRBJ1-1
D: .
size: once

CDR3: CSVVPGYSYEQYF
DNA: TGCAGCGTTGTACCGGGGTACTCCTACGAGCAGTACTTC
V: TRBV29-1
J: TRBJ2-7
D: .
size: once

CDR3: CAIGAGGPGETQYF
DNA: TGTGCCATCGGGGCGGGAGGGCCGGGGGAGACCCAGTACTTC
V: TRBV10-3
J: TRBJ2-5
D: TRBD2
size: .

CDR3: CASSPEDEDNYGYTF
DNA: TGTGCCAGTAGTCCCGAGGATGAGGATAACTATGGCTACACCTTC
V: TRBV19
J: TRBJ1-2
D: .
size: .

CDR3: CASSLRGGGTEAFF
DNA: TGTGCCAGCAGCTTAAGAGGGGGTGGGACTGAAGCTTTCTTT
V: TRBV7-9
J: TRBJ1-1
D: .
size: .

CDR3: CASSTRQGMRTGELFF
DNA: TGCGCCAGCAGTACCCGACAGGGGATGAGGACCGGGGAGCTGTTTTTT
V: TRBV5-1
J: TRBJ2-2
D: TRBD1
size: .

CDR3: CASSVQGRQGYTF
DNA: TGTGCCAGCAGCGTACAGGGGCGGCAAGGCTACACCTTC
V: TRBV2
J: TRBJ1-2
D: TRBD1
size: .

CDR3: CASSGQGGVYEQYF
DNA: TGTGCCAGCAGTGGACAGGGCGGCGTTTACGAGCAGTACTTC
V: TRBV2
J: TRBJ2-7
D: TRBD1
size: .

CDR3: CASSEGGVDEQYF
DNA: TGTGCCAGCAGTGAAGGCGGGGTAGACGAGCAGTACTTC
V: TRBV6-1
J: TRBJ2-7
D: .
size: once

CDR3: CASSSTGNYEQYF
DNA: TGCGCCAGCAGCTCGACAGGGAACTACGAGCAGTACTTC
V: TRBV5-1
J: TRBJ2-7
D: TRBD1
size: .

CDR3: CASSRDRAYEQYF
DNA: TGCGCCAGCAGCCGGGACAGAGCCTACGAGCAGTACTTC
V: TRBV5-1
J: TRBJ2-7
D: TRBD1
size: once

CDR3: CASSFSGSTDTQYF
DNA: TGTGCCAGCAGTTTTAGCGGGAGCACAGATACGCAGTATTTT
V: TRBV6-5
J: TRBJ2-3
D: TRBD2
size: few

CDR3: CASSYSGGGYEQYF
DNA: TGTGCCAGCAGTTACTCCGGCGGGGGCTACGAGCAGTACTTC
V: TRBV6-5
J: TRBJ2-7
D: TRBD2
size: .

CDR3: CASSRDRAYEQYF
DNA: TGTGCCAGCAGCCGGGACAGGGCCTACGAGCAGTACTTC
V: TRBV6-5
J: TRBJ2-7
D: TRBD1
size: .

CDR3: CASSKGQGYNEQFF
DNA: TGTGCCAGCAGCAAAGGACAGGGTTACAATGAGCAGTTCTTC
V: TRBV11-3
J: TRBJ2-1
D: TRBD1
size: few

CDR3: CASSQDDRGNGYTF
DNA: TGCGCCAGCAGCCAGGACGACAGGGGAAATGGCTACACCTTC
V: TRBV4-1
J: TRBJ1-2
D: TRBD1
size: .

CDR3: CARRPDRAKRRYGYTF
DNA: TGTGCCAGAAGACCGGACAGAGCCAAAAGGAGGTATGGCTACACCTTC
V: TRBV5-3
J: TRBJ1-2
D: .
size: .

CDR3: CAWSPGTGGINGYTF
DNA: TGTGCCTGGAGCCCCGGGACAGGGGGAATCAATGGCTACACCTTC
V: TRBV30
J: TRBJ1-2
D: TRBD1
size: .

CDR3: CASSYPQGNGYTF
DNA: TGTGCCAGCAGCTACCCACAGGGGAATGGCTACACCTTC
V: TRBV7-2
J: TRBJ1-2
D: TRBD1
size: .

CDR3: CASSVAGGDETQYF
DNA: TGTGCCAGCAGCGTAGCAGGGGGCGATGAGACCCAGTACTTC
V: TRBV9
J: TRBJ2-5
D: TRBD1
size: .

CDR3: CASSLSNEQFF
DNA: TGTGCCAGCAGCCTTTCTAATGAGCAGTTCTTC
V: TRBV11-2
J: TRBJ2-1
D: .
size: once

CDR3: CAIGSGTAEAFF
DNA: TGTGCCATCGGGTCGGGGACAGCTGAAGCTTTCTTT
V: TRBV10-3
J: TRBJ1-1
D: TRBD1
size: .